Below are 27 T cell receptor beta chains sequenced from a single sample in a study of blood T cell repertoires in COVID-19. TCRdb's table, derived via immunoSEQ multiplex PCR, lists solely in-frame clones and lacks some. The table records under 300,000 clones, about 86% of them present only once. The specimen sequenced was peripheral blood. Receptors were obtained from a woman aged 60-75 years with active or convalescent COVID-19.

Written as DNA, the CDR3 is TGTGCCAGCAGCCCAAAAGGGGTCTATGGCTACACCTTC. It translates to CASSPKGVYGYTF. The rearrangement uses TRBV27 and TRBJ1-2, with TRBD1 as a possible D gene (5 bases). V gave up 6 bases and J gave up 4 bases, with 12 bases separating them. Germline loops: CDR1 MNHEY, CDR2 SMNVEV (reference sequence). The CDR3 has 13 residues.

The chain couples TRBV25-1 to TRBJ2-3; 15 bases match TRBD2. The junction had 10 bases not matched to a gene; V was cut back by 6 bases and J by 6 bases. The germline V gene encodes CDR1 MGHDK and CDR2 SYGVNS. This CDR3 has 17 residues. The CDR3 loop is CASSLGLAGGRMDTQYF. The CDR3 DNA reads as TGTGCCAGCAGCCTAGGACTAGCGGGGGGGCGGATGGATACGCAGTATTTT.

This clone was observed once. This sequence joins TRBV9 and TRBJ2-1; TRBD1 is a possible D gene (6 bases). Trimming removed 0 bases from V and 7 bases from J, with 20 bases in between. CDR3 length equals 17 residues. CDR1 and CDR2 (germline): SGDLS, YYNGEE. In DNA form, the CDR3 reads TGTGCCAGCAGCGTAGATTCAGGGGTAGGTCGGGCAAATGAGCAGTTCTTC. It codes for CASSVDSGVGRANEQFF.

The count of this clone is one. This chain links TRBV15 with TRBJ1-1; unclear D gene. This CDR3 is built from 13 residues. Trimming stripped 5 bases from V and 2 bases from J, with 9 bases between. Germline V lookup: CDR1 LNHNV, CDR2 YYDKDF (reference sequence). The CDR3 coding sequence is TGTGCCACCAGCCAAGAGGGAAACACTGAAGCTTTCTTT. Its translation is CATSQEGNTEAFF. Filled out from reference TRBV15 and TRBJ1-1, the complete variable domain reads DAMVIQNPRYQVTQFGKPVTLSCSQTLNHNVMYWYQQKSSQAPKLLFHYYDKDFNNEADTPDNFQSRRPNTSFCFLDIRSPGLGDTAMYLCATSQEGNTEAFFGQGTRLTVV.

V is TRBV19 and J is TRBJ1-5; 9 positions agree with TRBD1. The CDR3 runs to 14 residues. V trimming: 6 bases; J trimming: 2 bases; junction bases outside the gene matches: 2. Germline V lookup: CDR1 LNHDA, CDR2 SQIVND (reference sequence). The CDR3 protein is CASRGTGRNQPQHF. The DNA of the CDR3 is TGTGCCAGTAGGGGGACAGGGCGCAATCAGCCCCAGCATTTT.

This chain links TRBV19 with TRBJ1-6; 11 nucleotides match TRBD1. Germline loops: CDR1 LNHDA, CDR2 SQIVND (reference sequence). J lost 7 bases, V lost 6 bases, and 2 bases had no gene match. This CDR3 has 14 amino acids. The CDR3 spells CASSGTGGNSPLHF. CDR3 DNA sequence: TGTGCCAGTAGCGGGACAGGGGGGAATTCACCCCTCCACTTT. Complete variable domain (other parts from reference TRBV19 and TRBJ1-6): DGGITQSPKYLFRKEGQNVTLSCEQNLNHDAMYWYRQDPGQGLRLIYYSQIVNDFQKGDIAEGYSVSREKKESFPLTVTSAQKNPTAFYLCASSGTGGNSPLHFGNGTRLTVT.

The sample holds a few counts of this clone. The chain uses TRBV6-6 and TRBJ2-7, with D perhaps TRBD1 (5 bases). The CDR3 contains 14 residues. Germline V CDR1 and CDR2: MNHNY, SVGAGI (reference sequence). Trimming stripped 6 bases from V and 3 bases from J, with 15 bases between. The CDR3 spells CASSSSDRFYEQYF. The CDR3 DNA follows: TGTGCCAGCAGCTCCTCAGACAGATTCTACGAGCAGTACTTC.

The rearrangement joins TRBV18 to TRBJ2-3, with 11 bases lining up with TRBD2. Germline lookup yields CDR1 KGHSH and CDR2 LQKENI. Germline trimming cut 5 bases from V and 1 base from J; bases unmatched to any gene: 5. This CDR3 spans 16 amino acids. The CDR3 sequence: CASSSWTSGRTDTQYF. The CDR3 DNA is TGTGCCAGCTCATCCTGGACTAGCGGGCGCACAGATACGCAGTATTTT.

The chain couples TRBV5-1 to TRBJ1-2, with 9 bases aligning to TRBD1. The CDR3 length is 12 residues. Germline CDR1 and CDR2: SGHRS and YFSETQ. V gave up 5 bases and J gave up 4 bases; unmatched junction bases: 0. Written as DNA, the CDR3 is TGCGCCAGCAGGACAGGGGGCTATGGCTACACCTTC. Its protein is CASRTGGYGYTF.

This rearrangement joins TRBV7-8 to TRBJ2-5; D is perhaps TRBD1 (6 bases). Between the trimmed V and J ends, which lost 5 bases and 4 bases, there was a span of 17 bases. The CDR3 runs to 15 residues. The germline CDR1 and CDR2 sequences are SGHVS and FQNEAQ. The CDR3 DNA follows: TGTGCCAGCAGCGCCTCAAACAGGGTGGGAGAGACCCAGTACTTC. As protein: CASSASNRVGETQYF.

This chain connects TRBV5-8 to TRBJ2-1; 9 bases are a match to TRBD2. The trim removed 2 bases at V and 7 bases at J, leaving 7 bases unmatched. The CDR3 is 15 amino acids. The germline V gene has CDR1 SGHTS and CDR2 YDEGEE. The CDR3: CASSFVSGGRNEQFF. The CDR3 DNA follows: TGTGCCAGCAGCTTTGTTAGCGGGGGCCGGAATGAGCAGTTCTTC.

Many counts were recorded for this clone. CDR3 sequence: CASSPGLRGFGELFF. CDR3 DNA sequence: TGCGCCAGCAGCCCAGGTCTACGGGGATTCGGGGAGCTGTTTTTT. The chain uses TRBV4-1 and TRBJ2-2; possible D gene TRBD2, 5 bases. The CDR3 loop spans 15 amino acids. V shed 4 bases and J shed 7 bases, with 16 bases lying between them. Germline CDR1 and CDR2: MGHRA and YSYEKL.

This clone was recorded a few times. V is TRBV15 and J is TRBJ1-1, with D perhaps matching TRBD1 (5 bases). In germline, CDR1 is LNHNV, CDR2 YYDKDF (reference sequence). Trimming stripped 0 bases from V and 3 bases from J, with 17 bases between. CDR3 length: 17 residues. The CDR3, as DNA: TGTGCCACCAGCAGAGATCGGGGGTTGACCTTATACACTGAAGCTTTCTTT. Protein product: CATSRDRGLTLYTEAFF.

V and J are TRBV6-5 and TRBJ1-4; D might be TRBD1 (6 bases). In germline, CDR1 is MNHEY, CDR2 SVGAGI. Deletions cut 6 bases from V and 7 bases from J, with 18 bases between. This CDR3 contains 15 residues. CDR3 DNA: TGTGCCAGCAGGAAAGAGGGGGGGCCTGTTGAAAAACTGTTTTTT. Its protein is CASRKEGGPVEKLFF.

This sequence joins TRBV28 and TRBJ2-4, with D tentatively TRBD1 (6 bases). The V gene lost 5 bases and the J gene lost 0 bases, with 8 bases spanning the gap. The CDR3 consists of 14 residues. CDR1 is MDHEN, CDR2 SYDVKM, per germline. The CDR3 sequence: CASSGQLAKNIQYF. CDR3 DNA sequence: TGTGCCAGCAGTGGACAGCTAGCCAAAAACATTCAGTACTTC. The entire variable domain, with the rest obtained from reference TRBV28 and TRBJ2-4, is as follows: DVKVTQSSRYLVKRTGEKVFLECVQDMDHENMFWYRQDPGLGLRLIYFSYDVKMKEKGDIPEGYSVSREKKERFSLILESASTNQTSMYLCASSGQLAKNIQYFGAGTRLSVL.

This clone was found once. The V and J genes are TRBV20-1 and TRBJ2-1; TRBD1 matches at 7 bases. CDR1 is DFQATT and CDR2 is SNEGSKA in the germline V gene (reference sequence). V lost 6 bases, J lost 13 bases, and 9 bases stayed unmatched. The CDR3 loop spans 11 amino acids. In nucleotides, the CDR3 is TGCAGTGCCAATGAGGACAGGCGCCAGTTCTTC. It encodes CSANEDRRQFF.

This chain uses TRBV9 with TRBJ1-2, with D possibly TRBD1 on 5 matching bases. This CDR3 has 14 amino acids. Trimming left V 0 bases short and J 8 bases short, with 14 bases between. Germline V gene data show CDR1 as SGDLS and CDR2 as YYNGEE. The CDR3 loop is CASSVVNGGEGYTF. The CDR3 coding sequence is TGTGCCAGCAGCGTAGTGAACGGAGGGGAAGGCTACACCTTC.

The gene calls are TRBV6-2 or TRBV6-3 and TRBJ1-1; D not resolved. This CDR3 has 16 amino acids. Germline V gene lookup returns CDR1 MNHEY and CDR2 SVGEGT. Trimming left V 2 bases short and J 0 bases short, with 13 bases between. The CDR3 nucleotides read TGTGCCAGCAGTTACGCGAGCGGCTCAGTGAACACTGAAGCTTTCTTT. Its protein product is CASSYASGSVNTEAFF.

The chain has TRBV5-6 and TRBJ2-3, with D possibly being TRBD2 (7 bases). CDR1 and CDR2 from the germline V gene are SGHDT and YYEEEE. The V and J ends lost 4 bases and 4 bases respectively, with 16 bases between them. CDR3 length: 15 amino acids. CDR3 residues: CASSLGGGAADTQYF. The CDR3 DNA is TGTGCCAGCAGCCTGGGAGGGGGAGCGGCAGATACGCAGTATTTT.

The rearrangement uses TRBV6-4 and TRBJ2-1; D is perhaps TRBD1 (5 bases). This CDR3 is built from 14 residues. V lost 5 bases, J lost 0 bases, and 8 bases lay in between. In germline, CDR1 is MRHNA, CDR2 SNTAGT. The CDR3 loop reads CASSRQSSYNEQFF. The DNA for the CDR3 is TGTGCCAGCAGTCGACAGAGCTCCTACAATGAGCAGTTCTTC.

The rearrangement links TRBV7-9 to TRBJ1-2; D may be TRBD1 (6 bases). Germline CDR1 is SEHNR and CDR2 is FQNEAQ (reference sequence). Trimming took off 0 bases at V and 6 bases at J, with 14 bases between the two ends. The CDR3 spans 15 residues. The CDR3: CASSLAWEGVDGYTF. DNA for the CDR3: TGTGCCAGCAGCTTAGCGTGGGAGGGGGTCGATGGCTACACCTTC.

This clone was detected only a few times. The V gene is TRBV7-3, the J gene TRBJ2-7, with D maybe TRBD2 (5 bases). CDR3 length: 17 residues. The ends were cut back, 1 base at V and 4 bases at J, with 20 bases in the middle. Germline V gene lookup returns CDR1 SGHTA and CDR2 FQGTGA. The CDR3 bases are TGTGCCAGCAGCTTAATAATTCCGGACCCGGGGTGGTACGAGCAGTACTTC. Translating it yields CASSLIIPDPGWYEQYF.

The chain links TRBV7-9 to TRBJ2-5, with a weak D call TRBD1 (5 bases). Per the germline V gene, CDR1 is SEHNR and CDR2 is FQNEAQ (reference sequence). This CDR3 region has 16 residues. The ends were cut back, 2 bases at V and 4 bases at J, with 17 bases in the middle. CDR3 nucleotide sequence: TGTGCCAGCAGCTTACTGGGGCTCGCTCGACGAGAGACCCAGTACTTC. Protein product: CASSLLGLARRETQYF.

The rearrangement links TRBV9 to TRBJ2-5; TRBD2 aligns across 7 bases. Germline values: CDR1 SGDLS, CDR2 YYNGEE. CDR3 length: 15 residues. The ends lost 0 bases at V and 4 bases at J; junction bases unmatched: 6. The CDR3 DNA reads TGTGCCAGCAGCGTAGGCCGGGGGGTCGGAGAGACCCAGTACTTC. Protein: CASSVGRGVGETQYF.

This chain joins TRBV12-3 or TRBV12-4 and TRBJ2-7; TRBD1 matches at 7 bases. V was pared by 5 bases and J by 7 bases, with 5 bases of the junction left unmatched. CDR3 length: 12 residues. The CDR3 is CASSRDSREQYF. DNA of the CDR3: TGTGCCAGCAGTCGGGACAGCCGAGAGCAGTACTTC.

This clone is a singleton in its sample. CDR3 DNA sequence: TGTGCCAGTAGTATAGTTCGGGGGTTGAACACTGAAGCTTTCTTT. This codes for CASSIVRGLNTEAFF. The chain is built from TRBV19 and TRBJ1-1, with a weak D call TRBD1 (5 bases). Trimming took off 1 base at V and 0 bases at J, with 9 bases between the two ends. CDR1 LNHDA and CDR2 SQIVND come from the germline V gene (reference sequence). The CDR3 extends over 15 amino acids. Complete variable domain (other parts from reference TRBV19 and TRBJ1-1): DGGITQSPKYLFRKEGQNVTLSCEQNLNHDAMYWYRQDPGQGLRLIYYSQIVNDFQKGDIAEGYSVSREKKESFPLTVTSAQKNPTAFYLCASSIVRGLNTEAFFGQGTRLTVV.

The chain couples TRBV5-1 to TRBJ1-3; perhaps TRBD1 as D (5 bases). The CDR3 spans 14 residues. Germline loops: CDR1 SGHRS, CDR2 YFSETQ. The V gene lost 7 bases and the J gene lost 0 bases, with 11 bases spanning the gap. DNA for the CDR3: TGCGCCAGCGCCCAGACAGACTCTGGAAACACCATATATTTT. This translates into CASAQTDSGNTIYF.